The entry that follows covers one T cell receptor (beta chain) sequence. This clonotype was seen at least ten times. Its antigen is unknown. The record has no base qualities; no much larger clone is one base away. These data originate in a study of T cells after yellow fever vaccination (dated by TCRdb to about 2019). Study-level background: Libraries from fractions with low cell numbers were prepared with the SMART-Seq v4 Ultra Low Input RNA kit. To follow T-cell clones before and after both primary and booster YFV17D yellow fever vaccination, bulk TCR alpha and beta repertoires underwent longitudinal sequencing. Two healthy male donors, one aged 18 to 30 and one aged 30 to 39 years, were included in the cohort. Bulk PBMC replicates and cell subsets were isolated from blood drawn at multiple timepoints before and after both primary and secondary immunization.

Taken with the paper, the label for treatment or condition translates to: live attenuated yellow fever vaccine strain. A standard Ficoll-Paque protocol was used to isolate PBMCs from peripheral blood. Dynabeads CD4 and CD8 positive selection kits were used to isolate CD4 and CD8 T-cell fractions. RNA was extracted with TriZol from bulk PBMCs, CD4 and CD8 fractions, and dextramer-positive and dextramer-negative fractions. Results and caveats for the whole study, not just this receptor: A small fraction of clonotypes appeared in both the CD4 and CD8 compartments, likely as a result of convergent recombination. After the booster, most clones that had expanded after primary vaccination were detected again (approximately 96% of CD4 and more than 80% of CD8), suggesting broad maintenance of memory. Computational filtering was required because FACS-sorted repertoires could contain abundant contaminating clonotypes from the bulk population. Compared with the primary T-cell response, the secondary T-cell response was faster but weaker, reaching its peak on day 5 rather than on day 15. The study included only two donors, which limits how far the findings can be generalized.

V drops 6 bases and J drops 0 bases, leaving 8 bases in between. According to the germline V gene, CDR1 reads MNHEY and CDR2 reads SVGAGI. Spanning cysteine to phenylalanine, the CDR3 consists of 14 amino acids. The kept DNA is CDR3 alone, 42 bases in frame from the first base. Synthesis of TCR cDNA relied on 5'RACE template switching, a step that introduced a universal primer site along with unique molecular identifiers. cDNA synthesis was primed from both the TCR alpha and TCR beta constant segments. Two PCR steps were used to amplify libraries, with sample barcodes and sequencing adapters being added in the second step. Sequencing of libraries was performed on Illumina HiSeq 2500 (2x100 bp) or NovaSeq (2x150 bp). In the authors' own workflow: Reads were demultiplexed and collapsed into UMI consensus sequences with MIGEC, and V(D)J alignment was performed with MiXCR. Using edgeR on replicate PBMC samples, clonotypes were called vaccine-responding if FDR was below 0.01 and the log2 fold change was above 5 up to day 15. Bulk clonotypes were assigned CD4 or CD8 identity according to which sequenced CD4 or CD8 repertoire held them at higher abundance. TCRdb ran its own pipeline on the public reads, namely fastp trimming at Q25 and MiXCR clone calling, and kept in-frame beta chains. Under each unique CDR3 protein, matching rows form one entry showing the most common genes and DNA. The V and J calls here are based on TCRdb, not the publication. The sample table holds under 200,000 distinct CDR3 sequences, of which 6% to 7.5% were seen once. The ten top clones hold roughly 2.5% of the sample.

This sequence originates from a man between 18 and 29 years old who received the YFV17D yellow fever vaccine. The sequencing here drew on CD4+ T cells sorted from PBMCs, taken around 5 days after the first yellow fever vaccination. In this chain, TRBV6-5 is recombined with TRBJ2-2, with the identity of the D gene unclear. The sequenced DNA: TGTGCCAGCAGGTACAAAGCGAACACCGGGGAGCTGTTTTTT. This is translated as CASRYKANTGELFF.